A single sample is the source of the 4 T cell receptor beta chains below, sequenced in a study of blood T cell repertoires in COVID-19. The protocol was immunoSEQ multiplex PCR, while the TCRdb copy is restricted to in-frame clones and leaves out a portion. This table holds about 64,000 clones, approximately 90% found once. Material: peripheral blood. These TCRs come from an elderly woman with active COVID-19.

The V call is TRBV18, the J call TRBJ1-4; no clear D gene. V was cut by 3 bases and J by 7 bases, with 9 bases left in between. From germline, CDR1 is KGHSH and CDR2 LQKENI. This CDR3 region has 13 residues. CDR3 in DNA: TGTGCCAGCTCACCCGAGGGTGGTGAAAAACTGTTTTTT. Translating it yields CASSPEGGEKLFF.

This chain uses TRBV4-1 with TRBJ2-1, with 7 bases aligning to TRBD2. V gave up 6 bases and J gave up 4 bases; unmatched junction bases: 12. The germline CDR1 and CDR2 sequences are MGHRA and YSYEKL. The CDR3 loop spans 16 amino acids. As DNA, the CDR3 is TGCGCCAGCAGGACTAGCCTCAGTGTAGGATACAATGAGCAGTTCTTC. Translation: CASRTSLSVGYNEQFF.

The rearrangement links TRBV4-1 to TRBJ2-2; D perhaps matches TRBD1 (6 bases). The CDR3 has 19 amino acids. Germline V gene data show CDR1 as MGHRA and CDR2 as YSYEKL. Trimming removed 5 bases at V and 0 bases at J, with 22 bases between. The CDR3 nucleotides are TGCGCCAGCAGCTACGCAAGTGGGGGCCGGGGTTCGAACACCGGGGAGCTGTTTTTT. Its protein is CASSYASGGRGSNTGELFF.

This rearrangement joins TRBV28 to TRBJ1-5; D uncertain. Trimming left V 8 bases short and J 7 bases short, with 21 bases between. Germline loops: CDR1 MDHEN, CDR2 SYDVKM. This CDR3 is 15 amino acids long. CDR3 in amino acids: CASLSLEAVTQPQHF. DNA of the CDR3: TGTGCCAGCCTGAGCCTAGAGGCAGTGACCCAGCCCCAGCATTTT.